One sample yielded the 32 T cell receptor beta chains listed below, sequenced in a study of blood T cell repertoires in COVID-19. Produced via immunoSEQ multiplex PCR; TCRdb's table is partial and in-frame only. The table records over 100,000 clones, approximately 81% of them present only once. The sequenced sample was peripheral blood. The receptors shown here come from an older woman with active or convalescent COVID-19.

The J gene is TRBJ1-2, the V gene TRBV6-5; perhaps TRBD1 as D (5 bases). This CDR3 spans 14 amino acids. CDR1 MNHEY and CDR2 SVGAGI come from the germline V gene. V was pared by 7 bases and J by 0 bases, with 12 bases between. CDR3 residues: CASKGDSANYGYTF. DNA for the CDR3: TGTGCCAGCAAAGGGGACTCAGCTAACTATGGCTACACCTTC.

This clone was seen only a few times. The chain is built from TRBV2 and TRBJ1-6; D is unclear. Per the germline V gene, CDR1 is SNHLY and CDR2 is FYNNEI. V lost 10 bases and J lost 8, with 18 bases in between. There are 14 residues in the CDR3. The CDR3 nucleotides read TGTGCCACCATCGGAGGTGGGTGGTATTCACCCCTCCACTTT. Translating it yields CATIGGGWYSPLHF.

The genes are TRBV27 and TRBJ2-1; D unresolved. Trimming took off 2 bases at V and 0 bases at J, with 11 bases between the two ends. Germline values: CDR1 MNHEY, CDR2 SMNVEV (reference sequence). This CDR3 is built from 16 residues. DNA of the CDR3: TGTGCCAGCAGTTTACTCGCGGTTCGCTCCTACAATGAGCAGTTCTTC. Protein product: CASSLLAVRSYNEQFF.

The chain is built from TRBV28 and TRBJ2-7, with a possible D match to TRBD2 (5 bases). V lost 5 bases and J lost 3, with 8 bases in between. The length of the CDR3 is 12 residues. The V gene's germline CDR1 is MDHEN and CDR2 SYDVKM. CDR3 sequence: CASSPGLYEQYF. CDR3 in DNA: TGTGCCAGCAGTCCCGGACTCTACGAGCAGTACTTC.

In DNA form, the CDR3 reads TGTGCCAGCAGTGACGCGGGGGGGCTGTTTGGCGCCGGGGAGCTGTTTTTT. This encodes CASSDAGGLFGAGELFF. The chain uses TRBV6-1 and TRBJ2-2, with 9 bases aligning to TRBD2. Germline V lookup: CDR1 MNHNS, CDR2 SASEGT. The CDR3 contains 17 residues. Germline trimming cut 3 bases from V and 6 bases from J; bases unmatched to any gene: 11.

For the CDR3, the DNA is TGTGCCAGCAGCCCCGGGACAGTCGCCTCTGAAAAACTGTTTTTT. Translated: CASSPGTVASEKLFF. The chain has TRBV9 and TRBJ1-4; 7 nucleotides line up with TRBD1. CDR3 length: 15 residues. Trimming at V came to 4 bases and at J to 7 bases, leaving 10 bases not matched to a gene. Germline assignment: CDR1 SGDLS and CDR2 YYNGEE.

This clone has more than one count but fewer than ten. This chain links TRBV2 with TRBJ1-4; D perhaps matches TRBD1 (5 bases). The V and J ends lost 8 bases and 10 bases respectively, with 11 bases between them. This CDR3 is 11 amino acids long. Germline lookup yields CDR1 SNHLY and CDR2 FYNNEI. The CDR3 nucleotides read TGTGCCAGCGATAGGGGCGGAAAACTGTTTTTT. Its protein product is CASDRGGKLFF.

This clone was seen only a few times. This chain uses TRBV13 with TRBJ1-3; D ambiguous. The CDR3 has 15 residues. Germline values: CDR1 PRHDT, CDR2 FYEKMQ (reference sequence). Trimming shortened V by 0 bases and J by 0 bases, and 6 bases separated the two germline ends. This chain's CDR3 is CASSLGRSSGNTIYF. CDR3 coding DNA: TGTGCCAGCAGCTTAGGCCGGTCCTCTGGAAACACCATATATTTT.

CDR3 amino acids: CASSLPPGQSVHF. CDR3 DNA: TGTGCCAGCAGTTTACCGCCGGGACAGTCAGTGCATTTT. This rearrangement joins TRBV28 to TRBJ1-5, with 7 bases fitting TRBD1. The germline V gene has CDR1 MDHEN and CDR2 SYDVKM. This CDR3 region has 13 residues. With 2 bases clipped from V and 15 bases from J, the junction kept 10 bases outside the gene matches.

This chain links TRBV27 with TRBJ2-1; 7 positions match TRBD2. CDR1 is MNHEY, CDR2 SMNVEV, per germline (reference sequence). The CDR3 covers 15 residues. V shed 6 bases and J 3 bases; nucleotides not matched to a gene: 8. The DNA for the CDR3 is TGTGCCAGCAGGGCGGGGAGCGGGGTCTACAATGAGCAGTTCTTC. Translated, it gives CASRAGSGVYNEQFF.

In this sample, this clone turned up a few times. The CDR3 sequence: CASSLGSTGRGNTEAFF. Written as DNA, the CDR3 is TGTGCCAGCAGCTTAGGGTCGACAGGGCGGGGGAACACTGAAGCTTTCTTT. The chain carries TRBV7-9 and TRBJ1-1, with TRBD1 matching over 7 bases. Trimming removed 1 base from V and 1 base from J; junction bases left unmatched: 9. The germline V gene encodes CDR1 SEHNR and CDR2 FQNEAQ (reference sequence). The CDR3 length is 17 residues.

The genes are TRBV7-8 and TRBJ1-1; D possibly corresponds to TRBD1 (6 bases). Germline-derived CDR1 and CDR2 are SGHVS and FQNEAQ. The V gene lost 5 bases and the J gene lost 7 bases, with 11 bases spanning the gap. The CDR3 totals 12 residues. CDR3 region: CASSQGQSEAFF. CDR3 DNA sequence: TGTGCCAGCAGCCAAGGACAGAGTGAAGCTTTCTTT.

J is TRBJ2-7 and V is TRBV28, with TRBD1 matching 9 bases. After removal of 6 bases from V and 3 bases from J, the junction contained 9 bases not matched to a gene. Germline values: CDR1 MDHEN, CDR2 SYDVKM. The CDR3 is 15 amino acids. CDR3 protein: CASRSGQGRLYEQYF. CDR3 nucleotide sequence: TGTGCCAGCAGGAGCGGACAGGGGCGTCTCTACGAGCAGTACTTC.

This clone turned up a few times. V and J are TRBV30 and TRBJ2-3, with a tentative D call TRBD1 (6 bases). The CDR3 covers 13 residues. Trimming left V 5 bases short and J 3 bases short, with 12 bases between. Germline values: CDR1 GTSNPN, CDR2 SVGIG (reference sequence). CDR3 loop: CAWGQLQTDTQYF. In nucleotides, the CDR3 is TGTGCCTGGGGACAGCTACAGACAGATACGCAGTATTTT.

This clone has more than one count but fewer than ten. The rearrangement joins TRBV18 to TRBJ2-7; 9 positions agree with TRBD2. V lost 3 bases and J lost 6; bases outside the gene matches: 6. CDR3 length: 14 residues. Germline assignment: CDR1 KGHSH and CDR2 LQKENI. This CDR3 reads CASSPGLAKGEQYF. In DNA form, the CDR3 reads TGTGCCAGCTCACCGGGACTAGCTAAAGGCGAGCAGTACTTC.

This chain connects TRBV19 to TRBJ2-1; TRBD2 matches 9 bases. The CDR3 extends over 15 amino acids. J gave up 7 bases and V 10 bases, and 14 bases lay outside the gene matches. Germline values: CDR1 LNHDA, CDR2 SQIVND (reference sequence). The CDR3 DNA reads TGTGCCACTGCGTCCGAGCGGGGGGCTAGGAATGAGCAGTTCTTC. Its protein is CATASERGARNEQFF.

For the CDR3, the DNA is TGTGCCAGCAGCTTCGGACAGGAGAAAGCTTTCTTT. This sequence encodes CASSFGQEKAFF. V gene TRBV14 combines with J gene TRBJ1-1, with TRBD1 matching 7 bases. J gave up 9 bases and V 5 bases, and 6 bases lay outside the gene matches. The CDR3 sequence is 12 residues long. CDR1 is SGHDN, CDR2 FVKESK, per germline. Variable domain in full (rest from reference TRBV14 and TRBJ1-1): EAGVTQFPSHSVIEKGQTVTLRCDPISGHDNLYWYRRVMGKEIKFLLHFVKESKQDESGMPNNRFLAERTGGTYSTLKVQPAELEDSGVYFCASSFGQEKAFFGQGTRLTVV.

This chain links TRBV14 with TRBJ2-6; 8 bases are a match to TRBD1. CDR3 length: 15 amino acids. CDR1 and CDR2 (germline): SGHDN, FVKESK. The trim removed 2 bases at V and 4 bases at J, leaving 1 base unmatched. Here the CDR3 reads CASSQWTGGANVLTF. The DNA for the CDR3 is TGTGCCAGCAGCCAATGGACAGGGGGGGCCAACGTCCTGACTTTC.

This clone has only a few counts. The V and J genes are TRBV7-9 and TRBJ2-2, with TRBD2 matching over 10 bases. This CDR3 contains 15 residues. Trimming cost V 5 bases and J 2 bases; bases outside gene matches: 2. Germline V gene data show CDR1 as SEHNR and CDR2 as FQNEAQ (reference sequence). CDR3 amino acids: CASSRTSGNTGELFF. The CDR3 nucleotides are TGTGCCAGCAGCCGGACTAGCGGTAACACCGGGGAGCTGTTTTTT.

The chain has TRBV5-1 and TRBJ2-3; D is ambiguous. Germline V gene lookup returns CDR1 SGHRS and CDR2 YFSETQ. V was shortened by 4 bases and J by 0 bases, with 3 bases between the two germline ends. The CDR3 has 12 amino acids. As DNA, the CDR3 is TGCGCCAGCAGCCCTAGCACAGATACGCAGTATTTT. This sequence encodes CASSPSTDTQYF.

Here the CDR3 reads CASSLLSGRANTGELFF. The CDR3 bases are TGCGCCAGCAGCTTGCTTAGCGGGAGGGCGAACACCGGGGAGCTGTTTTTT. The genes are TRBV5-1 and TRBJ2-2; 11 positions match TRBD2. Trimming cost V 1 base and J 0 bases; bases outside gene matches: 2. The V gene's germline CDR1 is SGHRS and CDR2 YFSETQ. The CDR3 sequence is 17 residues long.

This chain joins TRBV4-2 and TRBJ2-7; 8 positions agree with TRBD2. CDR3 length: 15 amino acids. The germline gives CDR1 LGHNA, CDR2 YNFKEQ. With 1 base clipped from V and 5 bases from J, the junction kept 7 bases outside the gene matches. The CDR3 sequence: CASSQGPGGPHEQYF. The CDR3, as DNA: TGTGCCAGCAGCCAAGGACCGGGAGGGCCCCACGAGCAGTACTTC.

The chain employs TRBV3-1 (or the pseudogene TRBV3-2) and TRBJ1-2; no clear D gene. Germline V gives CDR1 LGHDT, CDR2 YNNKEL (reference sequence). There are 17 residues in the CDR3. V was clipped by 2 bases and J by 4 bases, with 20 bases between them. CDR3 DNA: TGTGCCAGCAGCCAATACTTAGGTCTCGGGGAACCCTATGGCTACACCTTC. This codes for CASSQYLGLGEPYGYTF.

This clone was counted a few times. V gene TRBV5-4 combines with J gene TRBJ1-1; a possible D gene is TRBD1 (5 bases). The CDR3 runs to 14 residues. Germline CDR1 reads SGHNT; CDR2 reads YYREEE (reference sequence). V was trimmed by 0 bases and J by 0 bases, leaving 6 bases between them. CDR3: CASSLARVNTEAFF. CDR3 DNA sequence: TGTGCCAGCAGCTTGGCCAGGGTGAACACTGAAGCTTTCTTT.

V usage is TRBV19 and J usage is TRBJ2-5, with D perhaps TRBD2 (6 bases). Between the trimmed V and J ends, which lost 6 bases and 1 base, there was a span of 9 bases. The CDR3 consists of 13 residues. From germline, CDR1 is LNHDA and CDR2 SQIVND (reference sequence). Written as DNA, the CDR3 is TGTGCCAGTAGCGGGGGATTCCAAGAGACCCAGTACTTC. Its translation: CASSGGFQETQYF.

This rearrangement joins TRBV7-8 to TRBJ2-7; D is perhaps TRBD2 (5 bases). The length of the CDR3 is 15 residues. Trimming pared 5 bases from V and 0 bases from J, leaving 14 bases between. The V gene's germline CDR1 is SGHVS and CDR2 FQNEAQ. Here the CDR3 reads CASSPREQSSYEQYV. The DNA for the CDR3 is TGTGCCAGCAGCCCTCGGGAACAGAGCTCCTACGAGCAGTACGTC.

J is TRBJ2-2 and V is TRBV7-2; D ambiguous. Trimming took off 5 bases at V and 8 bases at J, with 9 bases between the two ends. Germline V gene sequence: CDR1 SGHTA, CDR2 FQGNSA. The CDR3 is 12 amino acids. CDR3 coding DNA: TGTGCCAGCAGCCGCAGTACAGGGGAGCTGTTTTTT. It codes for CASSRSTGELFF. The whole variable domain, filled in from reference TRBV7-2 and TRBJ2-2, reads GAGVSQSPSNKVTEKGKDVELRCDPISGHTALYWYRQSLGQGLEFLIYFQGNSAPDKSGLPSDRFSAERTGGSVSTLTIQRTQQEDSAVYLCASSRSTGELFFGEGSRLTVL.

The chain recombines TRBV6-2 or TRBV6-3 with TRBJ1-2; maybe TRBD1 (6 bases). Trimming took off 6 bases at V and 4 bases at J, with 18 bases between the two ends. The CDR3 totals 15 residues. Germline CDR1 and CDR2: MNHEY and SVGEGT. CDR3 sequence: CASSPPQDSSYGYTF. The CDR3 DNA sequence: TGTGCCAGCAGCCCGCCCCAGGACAGCAGCTATGGCTACACCTTC.

Only one count was recorded for this clone. This chain connects TRBV2 to TRBJ2-5; D is perhaps TRBD2 (6 bases). Per germline, CDR1 SNHLY and CDR2 FYNNEI. Between the trimmed V and J ends, which lost 2 bases and 5 bases, there was a span of 15 bases. The CDR3 totals 15 residues. DNA for the CDR3: TGTGCCAGCAGTGAAAATTCAGGAGGGGCGGAGACCCAGTACTTC. Translating gives CASSENSGGAETQYF.

This clone was counted ten times or more. V gene TRBV11-2 combines with J gene TRBJ1-1; D possibly corresponds to TRBD1 (5 bases). The germline V gene encodes CDR1 SGHAT and CDR2 FQNNGV. There are 12 residues in the CDR3. With 5 bases removed from V and 8 bases from J, the gap between germline ends came to 12 bases. CDR3 residues: CASSTTDREAFF. In DNA form, the CDR3 reads TGTGCCAGCAGCACGACCGACAGAGAAGCTTTCTTT.

The chain recombines TRBV27 with TRBJ1-2, with 7 bases aligning to TRBD1. This CDR3 has 14 amino acids. V lost 5 bases, J lost 2 bases, and 5 bases stayed unmatched. Germline loops: CDR1 MNHEY, CDR2 SMNVEV (reference sequence). The CDR3 sequence is CASSPSTGNYGYTF. For the CDR3, the DNA is TGTGCCAGCAGTCCCTCGACAGGGAACTATGGCTACACCTTC.

V and J are TRBV10-3 and TRBJ1-1; D might be TRBD1 (5 bases). Trimming cost V 4 bases and J 6 bases, with 15 bases left between them. The germline V gene encodes CDR1 ENHRY and CDR2 SYGVKD. This CDR3 spans 14 amino acids. The CDR3 is CAISVEKGIAEAFF. The DNA of the CDR3 is TGTGCCATCAGTGTGGAGAAGGGGATCGCTGAAGCTTTCTTT.